This record covers a single TCR beta chain. Its antigen is as yet unknown. This record comes from a study of cytomegalovirus exposure and HLA in healthy donors. Study outcomes and limitations: Within the data, a cluster of highly shared sequence variants was likely a sequencing artifact. Per a later analysis, 16,951 TCR beta sequences showed association with HLA alleles at 0.05 false discovery rate. Later analysis associated a missense DCLRE1C variant with TCR beta V- and J-gene trimming.

Trimming removed 0 bases at V and 4 bases at J, with 16 bases between. The CDR3 totals 16 residues. Germline-derived CDR1 and CDR2 are SGHAT and FQDESV (reference sequence). Use of 60 Vbeta and 13 Jbeta primers characterized the PCR. Profiling relied on immunoSEQ multiplex PCR, and the TCRdb table lists in-frame clones only, not all of them. The data hold about 130,000 clones, with around 77% observed a single time. The sample consisted of PBMCs. This TCR was sampled from a man aged 50 to 59 in good health and CMV-seronegative. This chain connects TRBV11-1 to TRBJ2-7; TRBD1 is a possible D gene (5 bases). CDR3 loop: CASSLAQTAIIYEQYF. The CDR3 coding sequence is TGTGCCAGCAGCTTAGCACAGACAGCTATTATTTACGAGCAGTACTTC.